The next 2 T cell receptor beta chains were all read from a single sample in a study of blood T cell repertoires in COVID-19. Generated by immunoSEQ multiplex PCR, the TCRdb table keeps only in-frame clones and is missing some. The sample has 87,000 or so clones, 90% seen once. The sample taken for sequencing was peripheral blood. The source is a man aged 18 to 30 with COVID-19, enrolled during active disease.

In DNA form, the CDR3 reads TGTGCCAGCAGCTTGGGGACTAGCGGGAGTGAGACCCAGTACTTC. Translation gives CASSLGTSGSETQYF. The chain is built from TRBV7-3 and TRBJ2-5; 14 bases fit TRBD2. The ends lost 3 bases at V and 5 bases at J; junction bases unmatched: 2. The CDR3 runs 15 residues. Germline V CDR1 and CDR2: SGHTA, FQGTGA.

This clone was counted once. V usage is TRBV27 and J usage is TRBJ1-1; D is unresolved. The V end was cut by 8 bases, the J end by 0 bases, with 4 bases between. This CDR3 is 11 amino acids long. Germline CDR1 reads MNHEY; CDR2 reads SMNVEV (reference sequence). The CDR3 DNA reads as TGTGCCAGCGGCATGAACACTGAAGCTTTCTTT. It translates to CASGMNTEAFF.